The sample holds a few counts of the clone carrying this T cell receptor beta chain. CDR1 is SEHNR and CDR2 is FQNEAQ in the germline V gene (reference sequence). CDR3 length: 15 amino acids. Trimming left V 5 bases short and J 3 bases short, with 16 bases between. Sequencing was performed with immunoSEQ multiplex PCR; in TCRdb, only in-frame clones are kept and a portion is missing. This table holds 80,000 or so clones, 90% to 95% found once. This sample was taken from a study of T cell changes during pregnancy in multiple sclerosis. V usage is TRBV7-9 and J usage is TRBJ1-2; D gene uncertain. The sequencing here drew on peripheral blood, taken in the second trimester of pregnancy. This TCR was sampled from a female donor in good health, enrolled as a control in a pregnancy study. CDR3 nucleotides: TGTGCCAGCAGCCTGGATTGGGGAGATGACTATGGCTACACCTTC. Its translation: CASSLDWGDDYGYTF.